A selection of T cell receptor beta chains follows, all from one sample in a study of blood T cell repertoires in COVID-19. Some clones are missing from TCRdb's copy, which holds only in-frame ones; the method was immunoSEQ multiplex PCR. Of about 80,000 clones detected, roughly 80% appear once; the ten largest clones hold 9.5% to 15%. Sequenced material: peripheral blood. The receptors here all came from a man aged 80 or over with acute or convalescent COVID-19. Both conserved end residues are part of each CDR3. A D gene is named only where the DNA matches it firmly. Clone size is given for some rows only: seen once, a few or many times, or a class if the clone is expanded.

V gene: TRBV24-1
clone size: few
D gene: NA
J gene: TRBJ2-6
CDR3 DNA: TGTGCCACCAGTGATTCCCCAGGACTGCGCGCTGGGGCCAACGTCCTGACTTTC
CDR3 protein: CATSDSPGLRAGANVLTF

V gene: TRBV5-1
clone size: once
D gene: NA
J gene: TRBJ1-3
CDR3 DNA: TGCGCCAGCAGCTCGTGGGGAGGAGACGGAAACACCATATATTTT
CDR3 protein: CASSSWGGDGNTIYF

V gene: TRBV7-9
clone size: NA
D gene: TRBD1
J gene: TRBJ2-3
CDR3 DNA: TGTGCCAGCAGCGGCCGGGACAGGGATACAGATACGCAGTATTTT
CDR3 protein: CASSGRDRDTDTQYF

V gene: TRBV7-2
clone size: few
D gene: TRBD1
J gene: TRBJ1-2
CDR3 DNA: TGTGCCAGCAGCTTAGGTCGGGGACAGGGGGCGCGTGGTGGCTACACCTTC
CDR3 protein: CASSLGRGQGARGGYTF

V gene: TRBV10-3
clone size: once
D gene: NA
J gene: TRBJ1-6
CDR3 DNA: TGTGCCATCAAGGAACCTAGCTCCTATAATTCACCCCTCCACTTT
CDR3 protein: CAIKEPSSYNSPLHF

V gene: TRBV7-2
clone size: NA
D gene: TRBD2
J gene: TRBJ2-5
CDR3 DNA: TGTGCCAGCAGCTCACTAGCGGGGGCCCCGGCGGCCCAGTACTTC
CDR3 protein: CASSSLAGAPAAQYF

V gene: TRBV6-5
clone size: NA
D gene: TRBD2
J gene: TRBJ2-1
CDR3 DNA: TGTGCCAGCAGGAGACTAGCGGGGGGGGACGATGAGCAGTTCTTC
CDR3 protein: CASRRLAGGDDEQFF

V gene: TRBV3-1/TRBV3-2
clone size: NA
D gene: NA
J gene: TRBJ1-6
CDR3 DNA: TGTGCCAGCAGCCCCGGGACAACTGCTTCACCCCTCCACTTT
CDR3 protein: CASSPGTTASPLHF

V gene: TRBV27
clone size: NA
D gene: TRBD2
J gene: TRBJ2-7
CDR3 DNA: TGTGCCAGCAGCAGCGGGGGGTTCCTTTACGAGCAGTACTTC
CDR3 protein: CASSSGGFLYEQYF

V gene: TRBV5-4
clone size: NA
D gene: TRBD2
J gene: TRBJ2-6
CDR3 DNA: TGTGCCAGCAGCACCGGACTAGCGGGCCTCTCTGGGGCCAACGTCCTGACTTTC
CDR3 protein: CASSTGLAGLSGANVLTF

V gene: TRBV7-3
clone size: NA
D gene: NA
J gene: TRBJ1-1
CDR3 DNA: TGTGCCAGCAGCTCGCGTGCGGGGCCCAACACTGAAGCTTTCTTT
CDR3 protein: CASSSRAGPNTEAFF

V gene: TRBV5-6
clone size: NA
D gene: NA
J gene: TRBJ1-4
CDR3 DNA: TGTGCCAGCAGCCATACAGTCGGCCTGGATGAAAAACTGTTTTTT
CDR3 protein: CASSHTVGLDEKLFF

V gene: TRBV20-1
clone size: NA
D gene: NA
J gene: TRBJ2-7
CDR3 DNA: TGCAGTGCTAGTGATCAGGGTCACTACGAGCAGTACTTC
CDR3 protein: CSASDQGHYEQYF

V gene: TRBV5-5
clone size: once
D gene: TRBD1
J gene: TRBJ1-1
CDR3 DNA: TGTGCCAGCAGCTTGGCAACAGGGGTAGGGAACACTGAAGCTTTCTTT
CDR3 protein: CASSLATGVGNTEAFF